What follows are 10 T cell receptor beta chains derived from one specimen sequenced in a study of regulatory and conventional T cells in RAG deficiency. The sorted conventional CD4+ T cells were CD25-low and CD127-high, with genomic DNA sequenced. Method: immunoSEQ multiplex PCR; TCRdb's copy keeps in-frame clones and lacks some. This table has around 23,000 clones, around 94% appearing once. The data were also submitted as part of a second study, on regulatory T cells. That source notes: The PCR used 52 TRBV and 13 TRBJ primers.

The sequenced sample consisted of CD4+ T cells sorted from blood. These receptors were taken from a human donor in good health.

The chain joins TRBV2 to TRBJ2-1; 7 nucleotides agree with TRBD1. Germline CDR1 reads SNHLY; CDR2 reads FYNNEI. The J segment lost 2 bases and the V segment lost 6 bases, leaving 7 bases of the junction unmatched. The CDR3 consists of 15 residues. CDR3 sequence: CASRRDSGTYNEQFF. The CDR3 coding sequence is TGTGCCAGCAGGAGGGACAGTGGAACCTACAATGAGCAGTTCTTC.

V is TRBV5-4 and J is TRBJ2-2, with TRBD1 matching 7 bases. V was clipped by 7 bases and J by 6 bases; unmatched bases: 3. Germline CDR1 SGHNT, CDR2 YYREEE (reference sequence). The CDR3 is 12 amino acids. Here the CDR3 reads CASRQGSGELFF. The CDR3 DNA reads as TGTGCCAGCCGACAGGGCTCCGGGGAGCTGTTTTTT.

The V gene is TRBV4-2, the J gene TRBJ1-5; no clear D. This CDR3 region has 16 residues. Per the germline V gene, CDR1 is LGHNA and CDR2 is YNFKEQ. V was pared by 4 bases and J by 0 bases, with 13 bases between. CDR3 loop: CASSPGSSFSNQPQHF. The DNA for the CDR3 is TGTGCCAGCAGCCCCGGGTCTTCGTTTAGCAATCAGCCCCAGCATTTT.

The V gene is TRBV7-2, the J gene TRBJ1-5, with D possibly TRBD1 on 5 matching bases. Germline V gene sequence: CDR1 SGHTA, CDR2 FQGNSA. This CDR3 is 14 amino acids long. Trimming cost V 2 bases and J 5 bases, with 10 bases left between them. The CDR3 DNA reads as TGTGCCAGCAGCTTAAAATGGGGCCATCAGCCCCAGCATTTT. It codes for CASSLKWGHQPQHF. The entire variable domain, with the rest obtained from reference TRBV7-2 and TRBJ1-5, is as follows: GAGVSQSPSNKVTEKGKDVELRCDPISGHTALYWYRQSLGQGLEFLIYFQGNSAPDKSGLPSDRFSAERTGGSVSTLTIQRTQQEDSAVYLCASSLKWGHQPQHFGDGTRLSIL.

The chain combines TRBV7-9 with TRBJ2-5; the D gene is possibly TRBD1 (5 bases). The V end lost 1 base, the J end lost 5 bases, and 11 bases lay between the germline ends. The CDR3 runs 14 residues. Germline V gives CDR1 SEHNR, CDR2 FQNEAQ (reference sequence). For the CDR3, the DNA is TGTGCCAGCAGCTTAGAAGGGGCTGGGGAGACCCAGTACTTC. It encodes CASSLEGAGETQYF.

The chain uses TRBV7-9 and TRBJ1-2, with D maybe TRBD1 (5 bases). Deletions cut 6 bases from V and 6 bases from J, with 23 bases between. Germline V gene sequence: CDR1 SEHNR, CDR2 FQNEAQ (reference sequence). The CDR3 runs 16 residues. CDR3 residues: CASRPLLLSGLHGYTF. CDR3 in DNA: TGTGCCAGCAGGCCACTCCTATTATCGGGGCTCCATGGCTACACCTTC.

This clone turned up a few times. The chain employs TRBV5-6 and TRBJ1-2; D gene ambiguous. V lost 1 base and J 2 bases, leaving 6 bases between the germline ends. Germline CDR1 is SGHDT and CDR2 is YYEEEE. The CDR3 length is 13 residues. The CDR3 region is CASSLQGNYGYTF. The CDR3 nucleotides are TGTGCCAGCAGCTTGCAAGGGAACTATGGCTACACCTTC.

The chain carries TRBV12-5 and TRBJ1-3; 9 bases align to TRBD1. V lost 0 bases, J lost 8 bases, and 5 bases stayed unmatched. CDR1 and CDR2 (germline): LGHNT, FRNRAP. The CDR3 runs 15 residues. The CDR3 DNA follows: TGTGCTAGTGGTTTGGTCCCGGGACAGGGACACACCATATATTTT. It is translated as CASGLVPGQGHTIYF.

The chain joins TRBV5-1 to TRBJ2-5; TRBD1 agrees at 7 bases. This CDR3 has 14 amino acids. The trim removed 4 bases at V and 5 bases at J, leaving 8 bases unmatched. Per the germline V gene, CDR1 is SGHRS and CDR2 is YFSETQ. The CDR3 DNA reads as TGCGCCAGCAGCCCAACAGGGGACCGGGAGACCCAGTACTTC. Amino acid sequence: CASSPTGDRETQYF.

This chain links TRBV5-1 with TRBJ1-2, with 8 bases aligning to TRBD1. J gave up 4 bases and V 5 bases, and 4 bases lay outside the gene matches. Germline V gives CDR1 SGHRS, CDR2 YFSETQ. The CDR3 covers 13 residues. This CDR3 is CASSRDRPYGYTF. As DNA, the CDR3 is TGCGCCAGCAGTAGGGACAGGCCCTATGGCTACACCTTC.